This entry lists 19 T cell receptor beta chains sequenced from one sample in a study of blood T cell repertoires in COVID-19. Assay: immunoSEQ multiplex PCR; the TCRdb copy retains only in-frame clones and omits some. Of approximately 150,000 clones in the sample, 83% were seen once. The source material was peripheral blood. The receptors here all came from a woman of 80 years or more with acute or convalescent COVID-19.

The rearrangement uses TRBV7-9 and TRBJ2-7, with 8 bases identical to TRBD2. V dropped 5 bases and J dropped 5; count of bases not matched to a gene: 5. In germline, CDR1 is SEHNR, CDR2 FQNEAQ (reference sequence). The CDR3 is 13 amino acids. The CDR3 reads CASSVSGRNEQYF. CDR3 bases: TGTGCCAGCAGCGTCAGCGGGAGAAACGAGCAGTACTTC.

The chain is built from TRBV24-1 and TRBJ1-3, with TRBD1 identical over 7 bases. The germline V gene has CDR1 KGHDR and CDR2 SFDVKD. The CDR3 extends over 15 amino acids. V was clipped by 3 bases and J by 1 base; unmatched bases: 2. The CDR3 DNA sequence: TGTGCCACCAGTGATGAGGGACAGTCTGGAAACACCATATATTTT. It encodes CATSDEGQSGNTIYF.

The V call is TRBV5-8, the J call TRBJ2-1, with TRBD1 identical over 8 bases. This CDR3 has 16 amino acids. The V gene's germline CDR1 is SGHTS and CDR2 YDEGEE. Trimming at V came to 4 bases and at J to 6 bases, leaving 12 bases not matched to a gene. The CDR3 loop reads CASSVEGTGPSNEQFF. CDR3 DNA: TGTGCCAGCAGCGTGGAAGGGACAGGCCCTTCCAATGAGCAGTTCTTC.

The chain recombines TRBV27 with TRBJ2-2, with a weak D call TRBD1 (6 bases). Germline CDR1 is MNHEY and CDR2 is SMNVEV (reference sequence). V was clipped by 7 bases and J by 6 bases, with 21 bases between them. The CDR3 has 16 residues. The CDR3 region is CASTAQDKGEAGELFF. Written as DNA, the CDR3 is TGTGCCAGCACCGCCCAAGACAAGGGGGAAGCCGGGGAGCTGTTTTTT.

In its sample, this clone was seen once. The CDR3 region is CASGAGMRGQPQHF. The CDR3 region has the DNA TGTGCCAGCGGGGCGGGGATGAGAGGTCAGCCCCAGCATTTT. The chain has TRBV2 and TRBJ1-5; possible D gene TRBD1, 5 bases. Per germline, CDR1 SNHLY and CDR2 FYNNEI. V shed 8 bases and J shed 6 bases, with 17 bases lying between them. This CDR3 has 14 amino acids.

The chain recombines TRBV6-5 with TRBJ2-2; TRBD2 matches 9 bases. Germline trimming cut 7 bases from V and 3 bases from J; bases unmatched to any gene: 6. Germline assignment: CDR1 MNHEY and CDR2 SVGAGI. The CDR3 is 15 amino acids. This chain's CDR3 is CASTSLAGYTGELFF. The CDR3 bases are TGTGCCAGCACTTCGCTAGCGGGGTACACCGGGGAGCTGTTTTTT.

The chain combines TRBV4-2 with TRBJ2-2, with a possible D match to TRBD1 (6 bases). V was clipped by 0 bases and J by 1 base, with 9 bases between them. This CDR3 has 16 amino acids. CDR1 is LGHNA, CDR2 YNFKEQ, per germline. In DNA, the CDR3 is TGTGCCAGCAGCCAAGAAGGGGGTCTGAACACCGGGGAGCTGTTTTTT. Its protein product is CASSQEGGLNTGELFF.

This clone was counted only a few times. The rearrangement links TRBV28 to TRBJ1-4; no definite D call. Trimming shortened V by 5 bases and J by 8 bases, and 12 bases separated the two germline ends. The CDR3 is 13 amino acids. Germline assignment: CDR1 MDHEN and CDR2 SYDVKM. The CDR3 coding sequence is TGTGCCAGCAGTGAGGAGTTCCGCGAAAAACTGTTTTTT. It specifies CASSEEFREKLFF.

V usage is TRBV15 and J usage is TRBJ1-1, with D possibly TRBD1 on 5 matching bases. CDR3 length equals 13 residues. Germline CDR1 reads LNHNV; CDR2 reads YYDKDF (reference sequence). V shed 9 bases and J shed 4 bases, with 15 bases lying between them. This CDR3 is CATQARPGTEAFF. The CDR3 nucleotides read TGTGCCACACAGGCCCGCCCGGGCACTGAAGCTTTCTTT. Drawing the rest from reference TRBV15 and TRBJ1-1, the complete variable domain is DAMVIQNPRYQVTQFGKPVTLSCSQTLNHNVMYWYQQKSSQAPKLLFHYYDKDFNNEADTPDNFQSRRPNTSFCFLDIRSPGLGDTAMYLCATQARPGTEAFFGQGTRLTVV.

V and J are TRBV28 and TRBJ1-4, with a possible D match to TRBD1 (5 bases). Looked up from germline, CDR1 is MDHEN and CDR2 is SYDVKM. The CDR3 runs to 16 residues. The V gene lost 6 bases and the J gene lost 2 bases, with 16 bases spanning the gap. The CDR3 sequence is CASSLPTGPTNEKLFF. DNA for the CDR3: TGTGCCAGCAGCCTTCCCACAGGTCCCACTAATGAAAAACTGTTTTTT. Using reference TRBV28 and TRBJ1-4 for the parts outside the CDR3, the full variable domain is DVKVTQSSRYLVKRTGEKVFLECVQDMDHENMFWYRQDPGLGLRLIYFSYDVKMKEKGDIPEGYSVSREKKERFSLILESASTNQTSMYLCASSLPTGPTNEKLFFGSGTQLSVL.

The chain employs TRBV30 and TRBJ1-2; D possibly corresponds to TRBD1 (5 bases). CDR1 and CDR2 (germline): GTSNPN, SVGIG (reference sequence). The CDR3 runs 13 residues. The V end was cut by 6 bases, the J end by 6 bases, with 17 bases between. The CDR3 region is CACQRGGSNGYTF. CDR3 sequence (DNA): TGTGCCTGCCAACGGGGGGGATCGAATGGCTACACCTTC.

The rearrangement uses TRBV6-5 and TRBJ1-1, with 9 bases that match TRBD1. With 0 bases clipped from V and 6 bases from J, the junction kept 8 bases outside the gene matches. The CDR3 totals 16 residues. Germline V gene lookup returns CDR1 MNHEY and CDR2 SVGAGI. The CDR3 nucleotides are TGTGCCAGCAGTTACTCACAGGCGGACAGGGGACCTGAAGCTTTCTTT. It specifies CASSYSQADRGPEAFF.

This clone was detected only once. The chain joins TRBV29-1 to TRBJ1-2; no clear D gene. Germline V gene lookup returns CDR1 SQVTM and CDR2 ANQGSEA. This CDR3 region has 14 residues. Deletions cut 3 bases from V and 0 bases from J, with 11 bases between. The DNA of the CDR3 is TGCAGCGTTGATTTAGCCATAACTAACTATGGCTACACCTTC. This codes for CSVDLAITNYGYTF. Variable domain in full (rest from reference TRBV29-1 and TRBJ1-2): SAVISQKPSRDICQRGTSLTIQCQVDSQVTMMFWYRQQPGQSLTLIATANQGSEATYESGFVIDKFPISRPNLTFSTLTVSNMSPEDSSIYLCSVDLAITNYGYTFGSGTRLTVV.

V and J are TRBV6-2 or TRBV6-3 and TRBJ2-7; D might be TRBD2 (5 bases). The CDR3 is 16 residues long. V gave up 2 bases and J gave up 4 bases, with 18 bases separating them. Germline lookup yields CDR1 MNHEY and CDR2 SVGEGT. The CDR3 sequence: CASSYRTASWGYEQYF. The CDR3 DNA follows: TGTGCCAGCAGTTACCGGACTGCCTCTTGGGGATACGAGCAGTACTTC.

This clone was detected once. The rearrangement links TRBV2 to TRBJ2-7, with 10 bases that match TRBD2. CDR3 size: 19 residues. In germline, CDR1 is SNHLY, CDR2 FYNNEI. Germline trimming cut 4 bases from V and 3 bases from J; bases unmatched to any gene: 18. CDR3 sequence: CASSGGGLAWGSGLYEQYF. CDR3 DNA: TGTGCCAGCAGTGGAGGGGGACTAGCGTGGGGTTCGGGCCTCTACGAGCAGTACTTC.

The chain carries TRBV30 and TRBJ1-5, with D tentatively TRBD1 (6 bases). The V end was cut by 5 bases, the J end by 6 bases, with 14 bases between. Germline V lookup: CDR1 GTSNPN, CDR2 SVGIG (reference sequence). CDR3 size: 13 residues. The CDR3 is CAWGRQGGQPQHF. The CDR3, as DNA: TGTGCCTGGGGACGTCAAGGGGGTCAGCCCCAGCATTTT.

In nucleotides, the CDR3 is TGTGCCACCGGTACCCAGGGGCGAACTAATGAAAAACTGTTTTTT. Protein product: CATGTQGRTNEKLFF. The chain carries TRBV28 and TRBJ1-4; perhaps TRBD1 as D (6 bases). CDR1 is MDHEN and CDR2 is SYDVKM in the germline V gene. V gave up 10 bases and J gave up 1 base, with 16 bases separating them. This CDR3 comprises 15 residues.

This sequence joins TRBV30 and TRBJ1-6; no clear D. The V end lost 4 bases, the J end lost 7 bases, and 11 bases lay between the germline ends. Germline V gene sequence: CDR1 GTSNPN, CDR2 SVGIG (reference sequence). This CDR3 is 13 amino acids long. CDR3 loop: CAWTDGKNSPLHF. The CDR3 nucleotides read TGTGCCTGGACAGACGGGAAGAATTCACCCCTCCACTTT.

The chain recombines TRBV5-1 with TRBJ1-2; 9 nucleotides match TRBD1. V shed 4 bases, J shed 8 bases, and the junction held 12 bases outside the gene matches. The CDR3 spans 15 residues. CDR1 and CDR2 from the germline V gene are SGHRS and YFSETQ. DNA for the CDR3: TGCGCCAGCAGCGTGCGAACAGGGGGCGAGGAAGGCTACACCTTC. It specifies CASSVRTGGEEGYTF.